These T cell receptor beta chains were read from a single sample in a study of Ad26.COV2.S vaccination and SARS-CoV-2 variants. The table came from immunoSEQ multiplex PCR; TCRdb's copy has only in-frame clones and leaves some out. The top ten hold roughly 13% of the sample, which has approximately 480,000 clones, roughly 89% seen once. The starting material was peripheral blood, obtained in a trial of Ad26.COV2.S vaccine versus placebo. All receptors derive from a person between 18 and 65 years old who received the Ad26.COV2.S COVID-19 vaccine or a placebo. Each CDR3 is given with its conserved first and last residue. Fields, in order: clone size, V gene, J gene, D gene, CDR3 protein, CDR3 DNA. D genes are given only for firm matches. Clone sizes are given selectively: once, few, many, or a class where the clone is expanded.

.	TRBV30	TRBJ2-5	TRBD1	CAWSRGQVSLETQYF	TGTGCCTGGAGCAGGGGACAGGTTTCCCTCGAGACCCAGTACTTC
once	TRBV4-1	TRBJ2-5	.	CASSQQETQYF	TGCGCCAGCAGCCAACAAGAGACCCAGTACTTC
.	TRBV29-1	TRBJ1-2	.	CSVEDRRPPPNYGYTF	TGCAGCGTTGAAGATCGGAGACCGCCACCTAACTATGGCTACACCTTC
.	TRBV6-2/TRBV6-3	TRBJ2-2	TRBD2	CASSYTPASGSRTGELFF	TGTGCCAGCAGTTACACTCCAGCAAGCGGGAGCCGCACCGGGGAGCTGTTTTTT
once	TRBV2	TRBJ1-1	.	CASSEARKEAFF	TGTGCCAGCAGTGAAGCGCGTAAGGAAGCTTTCTTT
.	TRBV3-1/TRBV3-2	TRBJ1-2	.	CASSPRFLQRGDGYTF	TGTGCCAGCAGTCCAAGGTTTCTACAGAGAGGGGATGGCTACACCTTC
.	TRBV4-2	TRBJ2-5	TRBD2	CASSPRTSRLAETQYF	TGTGCCAGCAGCCCTCGGACTAGCAGATTGGCAGAGACCCAGTACTTC
.	TRBV2	TRBJ2-7	TRBD2	CASRGLAATSSYEQYF	TGTGCCAGCAGAGGACTAGCGGCCACGAGCTCCTACGAGCAGTACTTC
.	TRBV5-5	TRBJ2-2	TRBD2	CASSLALGLANTGELFF	TGTGCCAGCAGCTTGGCCCTGGGACTAGCGAACACCGGGGAGCTGTTTTTT
.	TRBV12-3/TRBV12-4	TRBJ1-2	.	CASSLVQGSGYTF	TGTGCCAGCAGTTTAGTGCAGGGGTCTGGCTACACCTTC
few	TRBV24-1	TRBJ1-1	.	CATSERGTEAFF	TGTGCCACCAGTGAAAGGGGGACTGAAGCTTTCTTT
.	TRBV6-5	TRBJ1-5	TRBD1	CASRGQGGNQPQHF	TGTGCCAGCAGAGGACAGGGAGGCAATCAGCCCCAGCATTTT
.	TRBV4-3	TRBJ1-2	.	CASSQALNYGYTF	TGCGCCAGCAGCCAAGCCCTGAACTATGGCTACACCTTC
.	TRBV20-1	TRBJ2-3	.	CSAKPDTQYF	TGCAGTGCTAAGCCAGATACGCAGTATTTT
.	TRBV9	TRBJ2-2	.	CASRGSGTVPGELFF	TGTGCCAGCCGGGGGTCGGGGACCGTCCCCGGGGAGCTGTTTTTT
.	TRBV18	TRBJ1-1	.	CASSPGQAPGGTEAFF	TGTGCCAGCTCACCAGGCCAGGCCCCCGGGGGGACTGAAGCTTTCTTT
.	TRBV28	TRBJ2-1	TRBD2	CASSPSGRAAYNEQFF	TGTGCCAGCAGCCCTAGCGGGAGGGCCGCCTACAATGAGCAGTTCTTC
.	TRBV7-8	TRBJ1-2	.	CASSLGTVNYGYTF	TGTGCCAGCAGCTTAGGGACAGTCAACTATGGCTACACCTTC
.	TRBV4-1	TRBJ2-7	TRBD1	CASSQRDRGLIYEQYF	TGCGCCAGCAGCCAAAGAGACAGGGGGCTAATCTACGAGCAGTACTTC
.	TRBV28	TRBJ1-1	TRBD1	CASSLVRTGGMNTEAFF	TGTGCCAGCAGTTTGGTTCGGACAGGGGGTATGAACACTGAAGCTTTCTTT
.	TRBV15	TRBJ2-7	.	CATSGVYGYYEQYF	TGTGCCACCAGCGGGGTTTACGGGTACTACGAGCAGTACTTC
.	TRBV19	TRBJ1-1	.	CASSIGAGITEAFF	TGTGCCAGTAGTATTGGTGCAGGGATCACTGAAGCTTTCTTT
.	TRBV7-8	TRBJ2-7	.	CASSFPASYEQYF	TGTGCCAGCAGCTTTCCCGCGTCCTACGAGCAGTACTTC
once	TRBV6-5	TRBJ1-4	.	CASSYDVGGGGKLFF	TGTGCCAGCAGTTACGATGTCGGGGGCGGCGGAAAACTGTTTTTT
.	TRBV4-1	TRBJ2-2	.	CASSQDVGANTGELFF	TGCGCCAGCAGCCAAGATGTTGGCGCGAACACCGGGGAGCTGTTTTTT
.	TRBV19	TRBJ2-1	.	CASNPGAYNEQFF	TGTGCCAGTAACCCTGGGGCCTACAATGAGCAGTTCTTC
.	TRBV2	TRBJ1-6	TRBD1	CASREPGGNNSPLHF	TGTGCCAGCAGGGAACCAGGGGGCAATAATTCACCCCTCCACTTT
.	TRBV5-1	TRBJ2-7	.	CASSSGSYEQYF	TGCGCCAGCAGCTCAGGATCCTACGAGCAGTACTTC
once	TRBV18	TRBJ1-2	TRBD1	CASSPETGGMSRGYTF	TGTGCCAGCTCACCAGAGACAGGGGGCATGAGCCGTGGCTACACCTTC
.	TRBV7-9	TRBJ2-7	.	CASSLKGSENEQYF	TGTGCCAGCAGCTTAAAGGGGAGCGAGAACGAGCAGTACTTC
.	TRBV10-3	TRBJ2-7	TRBD1	CAISGQGSEQYF	TGTGCCATCTCGGGACAGGGCTCTGAGCAGTACTTC
.	TRBV27	TRBJ2-7	.	CASSLREGWEQYF	TGTGCCAGCAGTTTACGTGAGGGATGGGAGCAGTACTTC
.	TRBV24-1	TRBJ2-3	.	CATSEPGPVADTQYF	TGTGCCACCAGTGAACCCGGCCCTGTTGCAGATACGCAGTATTTT
.	TRBV2	TRBJ2-3	TRBD2	CASGRTSGGTDTQYF	TGTGCCAGCGGACGGACTAGCGGTGGCACAGATACGCAGTATTTT
.	TRBV5-1	TRBJ1-1	.	CASSLQGSMLGSEAFF	TGCGCCAGCAGCTTGCAGGGATCCATGTTGGGGAGTGAAGCTTTCTTT
.	TRBV5-1	TRBJ2-5	.	CASRPGSQETQYF	TGCGCCAGCCGTCCTGGCAGCCAAGAGACCCAGTACTTC
once	TRBV6-5	TRBJ2-7	.	CASGTLSSYEQYF	TGTGCCAGCGGGACATTGTCGAGCTACGAGCAGTACTTC
many	TRBV6-5	TRBJ2-1	.	CASSYSAGTGYNEQFF	TGTGCCAGCAGTTACAGTGCGGGAACAGGGTACAATGAGCAGTTCTTC
once	TRBV5-6	TRBJ2-1	TRBD1	CASSLGRRTGKLF	TGTGCCAGCAGCTTGGGGAGACGGACAGGGAAACTCTTC
.	TRBV6-5	TRBJ2-2	.	CATRILGELFF	TGTGCCACCCGAATCTTAGGGGAGCTGTTTTTT
.	TRBV7-2	TRBJ1-2	.	CASSSPGRAYGYTF	TGTGCCAGCAGCTCCCCCGGCAGAGCCTATGGCTACACCTTC
.	TRBV7-9	TRBJ2-5	TRBD2	CASSFPSGRGGETQYF	TGTGCCAGCAGCTTCCCTAGCGGGAGAGGAGGGGAGACCCAGTACTTC
.	TRBV6-5	TRBJ2-7	.	CASTRDIISYEQYF	TGTGCCAGCACTAGAGACATAATCTCCTACGAGCAGTACTTC
.	TRBV9	TRBJ1-4	TRBD1	CASSGGQGGNEKLFF	TGTGCCAGCAGCGGAGGACAGGGGGGGAATGAAAAACTGTTTTTT
.	TRBV6-2/TRBV6-3	TRBJ2-1	.	CASSYVLANEQFF	TGTGCCAGCAGTTACGTCTTGGCTAATGAGCAGTTCTTC
.	TRBV6-6	TRBJ1-1	TRBD1	CASSQGALTEAFF	TGTGCCAGCAGCCAGGGGGCCCTTACTGAAGCTTTCTTT
.	TRBV3-1/TRBV3-2	TRBJ2-3	.	CASSPEGVTQYF	TGTGCCAGCAGCCCTGAAGGGGTTACGCAGTATTTT
.	TRBV30	TRBJ2-1	.	CAWGDNEQFF	TGTGCCTGGGGAGATAATGAGCAGTTCTTC
.	TRBV7-2	TRBJ2-2	.	CASSFSGTGELFF	TGTGCCAGCAGCTTCAGTGGCACCGGGGAGCTGTTTTTT
.	TRBV5-6	TRBJ2-5	.	CASSLGGRETQYF	TGTGCCAGCAGCTTGGGCGGGCGGGAGACCCAGTACTTC
.	TRBV5-6	TRBJ1-3	.	CASSPGLLEGGNTIYF	TGTGCCAGCAGCCCGGGACTTTTAGAGGGAGGAAACACCATATATTTT
few	TRBV14	TRBJ1-3	.	CASSQEGGGNTIYF	TGTGCCAGCAGCCAAGAAGGTGGTGGAAACACCATATATTTT
.	TRBV29-1	TRBJ1-3	TRBD1	CSVGTGGFGNTIYF	TGCAGCGTCGGGACAGGGGGCTTTGGAAACACCATATATTTT
.	TRBV10-3	TRBJ2-7	.	CAISGQGGTYEQYF	TGTGCCATCAGTGGCCAGGGAGGAACCTACGAGCAGTACTTC
.	TRBV29-1	TRBJ1-1	.	CSVYRLSEAFF	TGCAGCGTTTACCGGTTATCGGAAGCTTTCTTT
.	TRBV7-3	TRBJ2-1	.	CASSVEGWRGGNEQFF	TGTGCCAGCAGCGTAGAGGGGTGGAGAGGCGGCAATGAGCAGTTCTTC
.	TRBV5-1	TRBJ2-5	TRBD1	CASSSRTGGETQYF	TGCGCCAGCAGCTCGAGGACAGGGGGAGAGACCCAGTACTTC
.	TRBV4-2	TRBJ2-3	TRBD1	CASSQGDRGERDTQYF	TGTGCCAGCAGCCAAGGGGACAGGGGGGAACGAGATACGCAGTATTTT
.	TRBV4-3	TRBJ2-7	.	CASSRDIRSYEQYF	TGCGCCAGCAGCAGGGACATTCGCTCCTACGAGCAGTACTTC